These 27 T cell receptor beta chains were all obtained from the same sample, sequenced in a study of T-cell reconstitution after alpha-beta-depleted transplantation in children. TCRbeta library construction was performed incorporating unique molecular identifiers. From the PCR reads, TCRdb called clonotypes with MiXCR, one entry per CDR3 protein. There are just over 950,000 distinct CDR3 sequences in the sample; about 29% occur only once, and under 30% lies in the top ten. The sequences come from PBMCs, mostly from graft donor cells, collected 360 days after TCRalphabeta/CD19-depleted stem cell transplant. The receptors were sampled from a boy less than two years old who had a stem cell transplant for SCID, so the T cells may come from the graft donor.

This clonotype was seen at least ten times. The chain links TRBV4-2 to TRBJ2-3; TRBD1 might be the D (6 bases). Germline V gene data show CDR1 as LGHNA and CDR2 as YNFKEQ. With 0 bases removed from V and 0 bases from J, the gap between germline ends came to 10 bases. The CDR3 extends over 16 amino acids. The CDR3 nucleotides are TGTGCCAGCAGCCAAGATCGGACAGCAAGCACAGATACGCAGTATTTT. Protein: CASSQDRTASTDTQYF.

This clonotype was detected only once. V is TRBV20-1 and J is TRBJ2-6, with a tentative D call TRBD2 (6 bases). Deletions cut 0 bases from V and 9 bases from J, with 12 bases between. Germline values: CDR1 DFQATT, CDR2 SNEGSKA (reference sequence). This CDR3 is built from 14 residues. CDR3 sequence reads: CSAREGGLGNVLTF. CDR3 nucleotides: TGCAGTGCTAGAGAGGGGGGTCTGGGCAACGTCCTGACTTTC.

The gene calls are TRBV5-1 and TRBJ1-1; D gene ambiguous. Germline CDR1 reads SGHRS; CDR2 reads YFSETQ. V dropped 1 base and J dropped 6 bases, with 10 bases sitting between them. The CDR3 runs 13 residues. The DNA of the CDR3 is TGCGCCAGCAGCTTGTCTCCGGGCGCTGAAGCTTTCTTT. It codes for CASSLSPGAEAFF.

The chain employs TRBV29-1 and TRBJ2-6; 11 nucleotides align to TRBD2. CDR1 is SQVTM, CDR2 ANQGSEA, per germline. The CDR3 runs to 17 residues. Germline trimming cut 5 bases from V and 0 bases from J; bases unmatched to any gene: 6. CDR3 bases: TGCAGCGTTCTCCTGGGACTAGCGGTCTCTGGGGCCAACGTCCTGACTTTC. Residues: CSVLLGLAVSGANVLTF.

A few counts support this clonotype. The rearrangement links TRBV2 to TRBJ1-5, with no clear D. V lost 4 bases to trimming and J lost 2 bases, with 6 bases between them. Germline lookup yields CDR1 SNHLY and CDR2 FYNNEI. The CDR3 loop spans 13 amino acids. CDR3 DNA sequence: TGTGCCAGCAGTGCCGAGGGCAATCAGCCCCAGCATTTT. Translated: CASSAEGNQPQHF.

This clonotype was seen a handful of times. This chain joins TRBV28 and TRBJ1-3; 10 bases are shared with TRBD1. The CDR3 loop spans 14 amino acids. Germline CDR1 is MDHEN and CDR2 is SYDVKM. J gave up 7 bases and V 6 bases, and 6 bases lay outside the gene matches. As DNA, the CDR3 is TGTGCCAGCAGCGGGACAGGGGCGTTTAACACCATATATTTT. It translates to CASSGTGAFNTIYF.

This chain joins TRBV20-1 and TRBJ1-1; D is ambiguous. The length of the CDR3 is 13 residues. V was cut by 0 bases and J by 0 bases, with 5 bases left in between. Germline V gives CDR1 DFQATT, CDR2 SNEGSKA (reference sequence). In nucleotides, the CDR3 is TGCAGTGCTAGAGATACAGTGAACACTGAAGCTTTCTTT. Its protein is CSARDTVNTEAFF.

The gene calls are TRBV20-1 and TRBJ1-5; 9 bases fit TRBD1. This CDR3 is built from 15 residues. V shed 5 bases, J shed 2 bases, and the junction held 7 bases outside the gene matches. Germline-derived CDR1 and CDR2 are DFQATT and SNEGSKA (reference sequence). CDR3 region: CSAPSRTGGNQPQHF. The CDR3 bases are TGCAGTGCTCCCTCGAGGACAGGGGGCAATCAGCCCCAGCATTTT.

The chain joins TRBV6-5 to TRBJ2-1; possible D gene TRBD1, 5 bases. This CDR3 spans 15 amino acids. V gave up 2 bases and J gave up 0 bases, with 8 bases separating them. Germline V lookup: CDR1 MNHEY, CDR2 SVGAGI. The CDR3 bases are TGTGCCAGCAGTTACGACAGACGCTCCTACAATGAGCAGTTCTTC. Encoded protein: CASSYDRRSYNEQFF.

The sample holds a few counts of this clonotype. The chain is built from TRBV20-1 and TRBJ1-1, with unresolved D. This CDR3 has 13 amino acids. Trimming left V 1 base short and J 2 bases short, with 8 bases between. Per germline, CDR1 DFQATT and CDR2 SNEGSKA (reference sequence). In DNA, the CDR3 is TGCAGTGCTAGAGGCCGGATAAACACTGAAGCTTTCTTT. Its protein is CSARGRINTEAFF.

The rearrangement joins TRBV19 to TRBJ1-5, with 10 bases fitting TRBD1. The V and J ends lost 4 bases and 1 base, in that order; junction bases with no gene match: 4. In germline, CDR1 is LNHDA, CDR2 SQIVND (reference sequence). The CDR3 spans 16 residues. Written as DNA, the CDR3 is TGTGCCAGTAGTACTCGGGACAGGGGAAGCAATCAGCCCCAGCATTTT. Its protein is CASSTRDRGSNQPQHF. The variable domain in full, completed from reference TRBV19 and TRBJ1-5, reads DGGITQSPKYLFRKEGQNVTLSCEQNLNHDAMYWYRQDPGQGLRLIYYSQIVNDFQKGDIAEGYSVSREKKESFPLTVTSAQKNPTAFYLCASSTRDRGSNQPQHFGDGTRLSIL.

In its sample, this clonotype was seen a few times. V gene TRBV29-1 combines with J gene TRBJ2-5; 9 nucleotides match TRBD2. J lost 5 bases, V lost 1 base, and 11 bases had no gene match. Germline V lookup: CDR1 SQVTM, CDR2 ANQGSEA. CDR3 length: 16 amino acids. CDR3: CSVEGTGGGARETQYF. In DNA, the CDR3 is TGCAGCGTTGAAGGAACGGGCGGGGGGGCGAGGGAGACCCAGTACTTC.

The chain links TRBV28 to TRBJ2-7; D ambiguous. The CDR3 runs to 15 residues. The ends were cut back, 6 bases at V and 2 bases at J, with 17 bases in the middle. The germline V gene encodes CDR1 MDHEN and CDR2 SYDVKM. The CDR3 DNA is TGTGCCAGCAGCCGACCGATGGACGGAACCTACGAGCAGTACTTC. This sequence encodes CASSRPMDGTYEQYF.

V gene TRBV12-3 or TRBV12-4 combines with J gene TRBJ2-6; 8 bases map to TRBD1. The CDR3 contains 15 residues. The trim removed 7 bases at V and 3 bases at J, leaving 5 bases unmatched. The chain's CDR3 is CASNQGAGGANVLTF. In nucleotides, the CDR3 is TGTGCCAGCAACCAGGGGGCTGGTGGGGCCAACGTCCTGACTTTC.

This clonotype has more than one count but fewer than ten. The V gene is TRBV4-1, the J gene TRBJ2-5, with D perhaps TRBD2 (6 bases). CDR3 length equals 16 residues. Trimming cost V 2 bases and J 2 bases, with 15 bases left between them. Germline V CDR1 and CDR2: MGHRA, YSYEKL. CDR3 coding DNA: TGCGCCAGCAGCCAACCCGGGACTCCGGTACAAGAGACCCAGTACTTC. Its translation: CASSQPGTPVQETQYF.

This rearrangement joins TRBV5-1 to TRBJ2-5; weak D call: TRBD2 (6 bases). This CDR3 region has 16 residues. From germline, CDR1 is SGHRS and CDR2 YFSETQ. Deletions cut 2 bases from V and 5 bases from J, with 19 bases between. The CDR3 DNA sequence: TGCGCCAGCAGCTTCGAAAAGCGGGCCGGGGTGGAGACCCAGTACTTC. Encoded protein: CASSFEKRAGVETQYF. Full variable domain (rest looked up from reference TRBV5-1 and TRBJ2-5): KAGVTQTPRYLIKTRGQQVTLSCSPISGHRSVSWYQQTPGQGLQFLFEYFSETQRNKGNFPGRFSGRQFSNSRSEMNVSTLELGDSALYLCASSFEKRAGVETQYFGPGTRLLVL.

This sequence joins TRBV7-1 and TRBJ2-3; D remains ambiguous. TRBV7-1 falls under the ORF class, with uncertain function. The CDR3 is 13 amino acids. V shed 3 bases and J shed 6 bases, with 10 bases lying between them. As DNA, the CDR3 is TGTGCCAGCAGCTCGGAGTTGAGGGATACGCAGTATTTT. As protein: CASSSELRDTQYF.

J is TRBJ2-7 and V is TRBV6-5; tentative D call: TRBD2 (5 bases). CDR1 and CDR2 from the germline V gene are MNHEY and SVGAGI. The CDR3 extends over 12 amino acids. Trimming shortened V by 4 bases and J by 4 bases, and 8 bases separated the two germline ends. CDR3 in amino acids: CASSSRLYEQYF. CDR3 sequence (DNA): TGTGCCAGCAGTTCCCGACTATACGAGCAGTACTTC.

This clonotype was counted only a few times. In DNA, the CDR3 is TGTGCCAGCAGTGAGCGACTTGGGGTAGCGGGGGGCACCTCCTACAATGAGCAGTTCTTC. Amino acids: CASSERLGVAGGTSYNEQFF. The rearrangement links TRBV6-1 to TRBJ2-1, with 10 bases that match TRBD2. This CDR3 comprises 20 residues. CDR1 is MNHNS, CDR2 SASEGT, per germline. J was trimmed by 0 bases and V by 3 bases; bases with no gene match: 14.

This clonotype was seen just once. The rearrangement uses TRBV6-5 and TRBJ1-3; D not resolved. Germline values: CDR1 MNHEY, CDR2 SVGAGI. V was cut by 0 bases and J by 0 bases, with 6 bases left in between. This CDR3 is built from 15 residues. The CDR3 here is CASSYSVSSGNTIYF. The CDR3 region has the DNA TGTGCCAGCAGTTACTCCGTGAGCTCTGGAAACACCATATATTTT.

Regarding this clonotype: The junction differs from germline at one of its ends, possibly a read error. This chain uses TRBV7-2 with TRBJ2-5; tentative D call: TRBD1 (6 bases). Germline CDR1 and CDR2: SGHTA and FQGNSA. CDR3 size: 11 residues. CDR3 nucleotide sequence: TGTGCCAGCAGCTTATTCGACAGGAGAAGCTTC. Translation gives CASSLFDRRSF.

This clonotype was detected only a few times. The chain uses TRBV10-3 and TRBJ2-7; TRBD2 agrees at 11 bases. The length of the CDR3 is 15 residues. The junction had 6 bases not matched to a gene; V was cut back by 5 bases and J by 3 bases. Germline V CDR1 and CDR2: ENHRY, SYGVKD. The CDR3 coding sequence is TGTGCCATCAGTAAAGCTAGCGGGGGGAACTACGAGCAGTACTTC. Protein product: CAISKASGGNYEQYF.

J is TRBJ2-2 and V is TRBV29-1; 7 bases fit TRBD1. The CDR3 sequence is 13 residues long. CDR1 is SQVTM, CDR2 ANQGSEA, per germline. Trimming took 6 bases from V and 4 from J; bases not matched to a gene: 5. The CDR3 bases are TGCAGCGTGGAGGACAGGCCCACCGGGGAGCTGTTTTTT. Protein product: CSVEDRPTGELFF.

The chain employs TRBV5-6 and TRBJ1-4; a weak D match, TRBD1 (6 bases). The ends were cut back, 2 bases at V and 7 bases at J, with 9 bases in the middle. The germline V gene has CDR1 SGHDT and CDR2 YYEEEE. This CDR3 is 13 amino acids long. The CDR3 here is CASSFADSEKLFF. CDR3 sequence (DNA): TGTGCCAGCAGCTTCGCGGACAGTGAAAAACTGTTTTTT.

This clonotype occurred once. The chain joins TRBV14 to TRBJ2-3; unclear D gene. The V end lost 1 base, the J end lost 5 bases, and 16 bases lay between the germline ends. The germline V gene encodes CDR1 SGHDN and CDR2 FVKESK. This CDR3 has 16 amino acids. The DNA for the CDR3 is TGTGCCAGCAGCCAAGCTTTCGGTACCCTGGGAGATACGCAGTATTTT. Translation gives CASSQAFGTLGDTQYF.

This clonotype showed up just a few times. This chain links TRBV10-3 with TRBJ1-5; the D is unclear. V lost 0 bases and J 5 bases, leaving 5 bases between the germline ends. Germline CDR1 ENHRY, CDR2 SYGVKD. CDR3 size: 13 residues. The CDR3 spells CAISESIDQPQHF. The CDR3 DNA reads TGTGCCATCAGTGAGTCCATAGATCAGCCCCAGCATTTT.

The rearrangement joins TRBV6-5 to TRBJ2-7, with TRBD2 identical over 7 bases. The V gene end was trimmed by 0 bases and the J gene end by 3 bases; junction bases not matched to a gene: 2. The CDR3 covers 14 residues. Per the germline V gene, CDR1 is MNHEY and CDR2 is SVGAGI. CDR3 protein: CASSYSGGFYEQYF. CDR3 nucleotides: TGTGCCAGCAGTTACTCGGGAGGGTTCTACGAGCAGTACTTC.